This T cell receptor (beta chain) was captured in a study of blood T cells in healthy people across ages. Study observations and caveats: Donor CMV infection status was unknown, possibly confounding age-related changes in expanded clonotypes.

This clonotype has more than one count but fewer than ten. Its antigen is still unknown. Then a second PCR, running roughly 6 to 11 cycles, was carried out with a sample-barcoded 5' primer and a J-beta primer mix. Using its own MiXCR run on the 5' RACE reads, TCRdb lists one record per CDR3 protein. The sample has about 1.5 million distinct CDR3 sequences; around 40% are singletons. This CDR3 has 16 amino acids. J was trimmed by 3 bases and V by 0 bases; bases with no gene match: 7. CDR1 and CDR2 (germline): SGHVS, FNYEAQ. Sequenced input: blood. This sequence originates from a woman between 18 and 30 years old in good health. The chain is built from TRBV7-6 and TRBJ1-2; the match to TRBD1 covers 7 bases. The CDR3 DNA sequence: TGTGCCAGCAGCTTAGCGGAGACAGGGTGGTACTATGGCTACACCTTC. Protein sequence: CASSLAETGWYYGYTF.